Presented here are 15 T cell receptor beta chains from one specimen sequenced in a study of cytomegalovirus exposure and HLA in healthy donors. PCR used 60 Vbeta primers and 13 Jbeta primers. The table came from immunoSEQ multiplex PCR; TCRdb's copy has only in-frame clones and leaves some out. Among about 110,000 clones listed, over 70% were seen once. Sequenced input: PBMCs. The receptor source for this set is a boy aged 5 to 17 in good health and CMV-seronegative.

The rearrangement joins TRBV5-1 to TRBJ2-1, with TRBD2 matching over 9 bases. Germline CDR1 and CDR2: SGHRS and YFSETQ. The CDR3 runs to 13 residues. Trimming took 5 bases from V and 8 from J; bases not matched to a gene: 5. CDR3 amino acids: CASRPPSGDEQFF. The CDR3 DNA sequence: TGCGCCAGCAGGCCTCCTAGCGGGGATGAGCAGTTCTTC.

The table lists this clone with a few counts. This sequence joins TRBV5-1 and TRBJ1-5; 11 bases map to TRBD1. Germline assignment: CDR1 SGHRS and CDR2 YFSETQ. V shed 3 bases and J 3 bases; nucleotides not matched to a gene: 2. This CDR3 region has 15 residues. The DNA of the CDR3 is TGCGCCAGCAGCTCGGGACAGGGGGTCAATCAGCCCCAGCATTTT. Its protein is CASSSGQGVNQPQHF.

The sample holds one count of this clone. This sequence joins TRBV5-1 and TRBJ2-1, with TRBD2 matching 10 bases. After removal of 3 bases from V and 2 bases from J, the junction contained 2 bases not matched to a gene. In germline, CDR1 is SGHRS, CDR2 YFSETQ. The CDR3 is 15 amino acids. In DNA form, the CDR3 reads TGCGCCAGCAGCTCCGGGACTAGCGCCTACAATGAGCAGTTCTTC. Translation gives CASSSGTSAYNEQFF.

This rearrangement joins TRBV6-6 to TRBJ1-2; 7 positions agree with TRBD1. J was trimmed by 0 bases and V by 2 bases; bases with no gene match: 3. CDR1 and CDR2 (germline): MNHNY, SVGAGI (reference sequence). This CDR3 has 15 residues. The CDR3 reads CASSYTGTANYGYTF. The CDR3 bases are TGTGCCAGCAGTTACACCGGGACAGCTAACTATGGCTACACCTTC.

The rearrangement uses TRBV28 and TRBJ1-1; D is possibly TRBD1 (5 bases). Per germline, CDR1 MDHEN and CDR2 SYDVKM. The CDR3 has 15 residues. The V and J ends lost 5 bases and 2 bases respectively, with 15 bases between them. This CDR3 reads CASSPWRGPNTEAFF. In DNA, the CDR3 is TGTGCCAGCAGTCCCTGGCGGGGCCCAAACACTGAAGCTTTCTTT.

The CDR3 sequence is CASSFPLAGSSYEQYF. The CDR3 coding sequence is TGTGCCAGCAGTTTCCCCCTAGCGGGAAGCTCCTACGAGCAGTACTTC. V and J are TRBV28 and TRBJ2-7, with TRBD2 matching 9 bases. J lost 0 bases, V lost 3 bases, and 6 bases had no gene match. CDR1 is MDHEN, CDR2 SYDVKM, per germline. This CDR3 has 16 amino acids.

V usage is TRBV6-1 and J usage is TRBJ1-3, with D unclear. Deletions cut 0 bases from V and 8 bases from J, with 5 bases between. Per germline, CDR1 MNHNS and CDR2 SASEGT. The CDR3 contains 12 residues. CDR3 in DNA: TGTGCCAGCAGTGAAGCGCTATACACCATATATTTT. This codes for CASSEALYTIYF.

J is TRBJ2-7 and V is TRBV30; no clear D gene. The germline CDR1 and CDR2 sequences are GTSNPN and SVGIG (reference sequence). This CDR3 is built from 12 residues. Trimming removed 3 bases from V and 1 base from J, with 7 bases in between. The CDR3 region is CAWRSLSYEQYF. The CDR3 nucleotides are TGTGCCTGGAGGAGTTTGTCCTACGAGCAGTACTTC.

V usage is TRBV7-9 and J usage is TRBJ1-2; 7 bases match TRBD1. The junction had 5 bases not matched to a gene; V was cut back by 1 base and J by 0 bases. The CDR3 contains 16 residues. In germline, CDR1 is SEHNR, CDR2 FQNEAQ (reference sequence). The CDR3 sequence: CASSLGGTETNYGYTF. CDR3 in DNA: TGTGCCAGCAGCTTAGGGGGGACAGAAACTAACTATGGCTACACCTTC.

The rearrangement joins TRBV5-6 to TRBJ1-1; tentatively, D is TRBD1 (5 bases). The CDR3 length is 15 residues. Germline V lookup: CDR1 SGHDT, CDR2 YYEEEE. V gave up 2 bases and J gave up 3 bases, with 14 bases separating them. The CDR3 sequence is CASSFPRRGDTEAFF. DNA of the CDR3: TGTGCCAGCAGCTTCCCAAGGAGGGGAGACACTGAAGCTTTCTTT.

V usage is TRBV7-3 and J usage is TRBJ1-1; 7 nucleotides align to TRBD1. The CDR3 is 14 amino acids. Per germline, CDR1 SGHTA and CDR2 FQGTGA. J was trimmed by 4 bases and V by 5 bases; bases with no gene match: 7. The CDR3 DNA reads TGTGCCAGCAGCCCTCGACAGGGTGGCACTGAAGCTTTCTTT. The encoded protein is CASSPRQGGTEAFF.

J is TRBJ2-5 and V is TRBV6-1, with 9 bases identical to TRBD1. Germline lookup yields CDR1 MNHNS and CDR2 SASEGT. V lost 7 bases to trimming and J lost 5 bases; unmatched junction nucleotides: 11. CDR3 length: 15 amino acids. The CDR3 region is CASIPTGQGGETQYF. The CDR3 nucleotides are TGTGCCAGCATTCCAACGGGACAGGGTGGGGAGACCCAGTACTTC.

This chain links TRBV9 with TRBJ1-5, with TRBD1 matching over 9 bases. The CDR3 runs 15 residues. Losses at the gene ends were 4 bases for V and 7 bases for J; bases not matched to a gene: 9. Germline V gene lookup returns CDR1 SGDLS and CDR2 YYNGEE. The CDR3 nucleotides are TGTGCCAGCAGCACCACCCGGGACAGGGACCAGCCCCAGCATTTT. This sequence encodes CASSTTRDRDQPQHF.

The rearrangement uses TRBV30 and TRBJ2-1; no reliable D call. This CDR3 has 12 residues. Trimming pared 0 bases from V and 8 bases from J, leaving 8 bases between. CDR1 is GTSNPN, CDR2 SVGIG, per germline (reference sequence). Here the CDR3 reads CAWSVLGDEQFF. The DNA of the CDR3 is TGTGCCTGGAGTGTACTGGGCGATGAGCAGTTCTTC.

The V call is TRBV2, the J call TRBJ1-2; no definite D call. The germline V and J ends were trimmed by 3 bases and 7 bases, with 15 bases remaining between them. Germline V CDR1 and CDR2: SNHLY, FYNNEI. CDR3 length: 14 amino acids. This CDR3 is CASSELPSAGGYTF. In DNA, the CDR3 is TGTGCCAGCAGTGAGTTGCCCTCGGCGGGTGGCTACACCTTC. The entire variable domain, with the rest obtained from reference TRBV2 and TRBJ1-2, is as follows: EPEVTQTPSHQVTQMGQEVILRCVPISNHLYFYWYRQILGQKVEFLVSFYNNEISEKSEIFDDQFSVERPDGSNFTLKIRSTKLEDSAMYFCASSELPSAGGYTFGSGTRLTVV.